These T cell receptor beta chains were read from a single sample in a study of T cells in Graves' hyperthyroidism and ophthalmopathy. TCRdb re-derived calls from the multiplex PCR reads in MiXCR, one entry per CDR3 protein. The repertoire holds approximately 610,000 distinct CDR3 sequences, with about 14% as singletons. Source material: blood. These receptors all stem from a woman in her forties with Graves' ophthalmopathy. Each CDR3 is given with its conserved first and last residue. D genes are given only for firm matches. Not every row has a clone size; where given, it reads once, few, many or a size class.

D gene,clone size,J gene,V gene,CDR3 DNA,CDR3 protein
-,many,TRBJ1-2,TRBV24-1,TGTGCCACCAGTGACCTGGACAGTAACTATGGCTACACCTTC,CATSDLDSNYGYTF
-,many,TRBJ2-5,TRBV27,TGTGCCAGCAGTTTATATGGGACCCAGTACTTC,CASSLYGTQYF
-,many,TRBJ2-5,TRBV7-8,TGTGCCAGCAGCCCCCCCCTGGGAGGGACCCAGTACTTC,CASSPPLGGTQYF
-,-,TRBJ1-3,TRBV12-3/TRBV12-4,TGTGCCAGCAGTCAACTGGACGGAGGACAAAACACCATATATTTT,CASSQLDGGQNTIYF
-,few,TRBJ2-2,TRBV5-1,TGCGCCAGCAGCTTAGCTAGCGTTAACACCGGGGAGCTGTTTTTT,CASSLASVNTGELFF
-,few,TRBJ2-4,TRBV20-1,TGCAGTGCTAGTTATGGCATCGGGCACATTCAGTACTTC,CSASYGIGHIQYF
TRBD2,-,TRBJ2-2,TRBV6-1,TGTGCCACGGTAGCGGGAGTTAATACCGGGGAGCTGTTTTTT,CATVAGVNTGELFF
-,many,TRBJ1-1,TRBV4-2,TGTGCCAGCAGCCAGGAGGGAGACACAGGGACTGAAGCTTTCTTT,CASSQEGDTGTEAFF
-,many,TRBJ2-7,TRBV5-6,TGTGCCAGCAGCTCTTTCGGGGGTAACTACGAGCAGTACTTC,CASSSFGGNYEQYF
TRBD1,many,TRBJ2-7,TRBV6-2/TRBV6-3,TGTGCCAGCAGCTCGACAGGGGACTACGAGCAGTACTTC,CASSSTGDYEQYF
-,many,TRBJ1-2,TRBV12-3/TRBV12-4,TGTGCCAGCAGTTTAGTGGGGGCGTACTATGGCTACACCTTC,CASSLVGAYYGYTF
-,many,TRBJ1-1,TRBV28,TGTGCCAGCAGTTTGGCCCCCACGGCTGAAGCTTTCTTT,CASSLAPTAEAFF
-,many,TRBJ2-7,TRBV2,TGTGCCAGCAAAACAGGACTTTCCTCCTACGAGCAGTACTTC,CASKTGLSSYEQYF
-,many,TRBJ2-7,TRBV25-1,TGTGCCAGCAGTGACTTGGGTGTTGACTCCTACGAGCAGTACTTC,CASSDLGVDSYEQYF
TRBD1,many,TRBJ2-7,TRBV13,TGTGCCAGCAGTTTCGAGGGACAGGCCTACTACGAGCAGTACTTC,CASSFEGQAYYEQYF
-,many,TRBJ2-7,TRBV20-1,TGCAGTGCGGGGGACAACCCCTACGAGCAGTACTTC,CSAGDNPYEQYF
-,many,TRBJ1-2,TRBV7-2,TGTGCCAGCAGCTTAGGACAGCTAGCTAACTATGGCTACACCTTC,CASSLGQLANYGYTF
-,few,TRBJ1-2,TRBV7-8,TGTGCCAGCACTGACACGAACTATGGCTACACCTTC,CASTDTNYGYTF
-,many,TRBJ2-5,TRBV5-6,TGTGCCAGCAGCCTTTACGGTCTCCAAGAGACCCAGTACTTC,CASSLYGLQETQYF
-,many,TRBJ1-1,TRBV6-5,TGTGCCAGCAGTTACTCGCGGGGTCGAGGAAAAGCTTTCTTT,CASSYSRGRGKAFF
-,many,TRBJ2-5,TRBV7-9,TGTGCCAGCAGCGACCAACCGGGGGAGACCCAGTACTTC,CASSDQPGETQYF
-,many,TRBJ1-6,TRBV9,TGTGCCAGCAGCGTAGCCCATGACGCGCTAAATTCACCCCTCCACTTT,CASSVAHDALNSPLHF
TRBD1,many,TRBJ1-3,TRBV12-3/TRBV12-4,TGTGCCAGCAGCCGACGGACAGGGGGTAGGAACACCATATATTTT,CASSRRTGGRNTIYF
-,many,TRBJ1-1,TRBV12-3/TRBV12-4,TGTGCCAGCGGCTTAGTTGTCGGGGGCGGGTACACTGAAGCTTTCTTT,CASGLVVGGGYTEAFF
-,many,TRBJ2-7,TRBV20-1,TGCAGTGCCCGTGGACTAAGGAGGGAGCAGTACTTC,CSARGLRREQYF
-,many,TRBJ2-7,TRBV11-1,TGTGCCAGCAGCCCACGGGGCGGTCAGACCTCCTACGAGCAGTACTTC,CASSPRGGQTSYEQYF